A single sample is the source of the 4 T cell receptor beta chains below, sequenced in a study of graft-versus-host responses after intestinal transplantation. This table comes from immunoSEQ multiplex PCR, and its TCRdb copy is limited to in-frame clones, with some not included. The sample holds roughly 90,000 clones; 88% are singletons and the top ten take more than 0.25%. These receptors are not linked to any known antigen. The source was unstimulated CD4+ T cells sorted from spleen or lymph node cells, collected before transplant. The receptors were sampled from a human donor who was the organ donor for an intestinal transplant.

The V call is TRBV30, the J call TRBJ2-3, with D perhaps matching TRBD1 (6 bases). Trimming pared 5 bases from V and 2 bases from J, leaving 14 bases between. Germline CDR1 reads GTSNPN; CDR2 reads SVGIG (reference sequence). The CDR3 runs 14 residues. For the CDR3, the DNA is TGTGCCTGGGGCCGGGACACCACCACAGATACGCAGTATTTT. This encodes CAWGRDTTTDTQYF.

The sample holds one count of this clone. This chain links TRBV7-2 with TRBJ2-3; 14 nucleotides agree with TRBD2. Trimming cost V 5 bases and J 11 bases; bases outside gene matches: 9. Germline V lookup: CDR1 SGHTA, CDR2 FQGNSA. The CDR3 contains 15 residues. CDR3 amino acids: CASSQEGLAGEGQYF. CDR3 nucleotides: TGTGCCAGCAGCCAAGAGGGACTAGCGGGAGAGGGGCAGTATTTT. The whole variable domain, remainder taken from reference TRBV7-2 and TRBJ2-3, is GAGVSQSPSNKVTEKGKDVELRCDPISGHTALYWYRQSLGQGLEFLIYFQGNSAPDKSGLPSDRFSAERTGGSVSTLTIQRTQQEDSAVYLCASSQEGLAGEGQYFGPGTRLTVL.

V is TRBV4-3 and J is TRBJ2-3; D gene ambiguous. Germline V lookup: CDR1 LGHNA, CDR2 YSLEER. The V gene lost 4 bases and the J gene lost 0 bases, with 11 bases spanning the gap. The CDR3 length is 15 residues. The CDR3 loop is CASSPRSDSTDTQYF. In DNA form, the CDR3 reads TGCGCCAGCAGCCCAAGGAGCGATAGCACAGATACGCAGTATTTT.

V and J are TRBV11-2 and TRBJ2-1; 12 nucleotides agree with TRBD1. This CDR3 contains 15 residues. V was pared by 6 bases and J by 9 bases, with 9 bases of the junction left unmatched. Germline CDR1 is SGHAT and CDR2 is FQNNGV. The chain's CDR3 is CASSQSGQGAFEQFF. Here the CDR3 DNA reads TGTGCCAGCAGTCAATCGGGACAGGGGGCGTTTGAGCAGTTCTTC.